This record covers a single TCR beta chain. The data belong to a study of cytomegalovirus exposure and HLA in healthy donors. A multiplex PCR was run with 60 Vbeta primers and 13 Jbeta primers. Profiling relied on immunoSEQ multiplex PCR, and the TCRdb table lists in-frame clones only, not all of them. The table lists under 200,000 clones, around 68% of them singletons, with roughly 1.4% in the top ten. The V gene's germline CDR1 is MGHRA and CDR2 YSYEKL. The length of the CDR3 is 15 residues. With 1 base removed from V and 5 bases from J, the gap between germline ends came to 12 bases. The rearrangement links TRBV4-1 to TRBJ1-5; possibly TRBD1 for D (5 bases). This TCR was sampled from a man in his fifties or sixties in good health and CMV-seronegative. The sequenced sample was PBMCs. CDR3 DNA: TGCGCCAGCAGCCAAGGGGCCAGGGAGGATCAGCCCCAGCATTTT. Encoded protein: CASSQGAREDQPQHF.